This T cell receptor gamma chain was identified during a study of Vδ1+ human thymocytes. The template was reverse-transcribed extracted RNA. Multiplex PCR used pooled V-gene forward primers and a constant-region reverse primer to amplify CDR3s. TCRdb re-called clones from the multiplex PCR reads via CATT. In the table there are roughly 11,000 gamma-chain clones, more than 35% of which are singletons. With regard to this clone: Its target is not known.

Losses at the gene ends were 3 bases for V and 11 bases for J; bases not matched to a gene: 16. The CDR3 extends over 14 amino acids. Germline CDR1 reads EGSTGY; CDR2 reads YDSYTSSV. Study-wide points: Highly polyclonal TRG and TRD repertoires with Gaussian CDR3 length distributions appeared in thymus. TRG sequences recurred across donors, whereas TRD sequences stayed essentially private. Unlike peripheral blood Vdelta1+ controls, thymic delta-chain sequences included 20% to 25% Vdelta2 and few Vdelta3.

The chain employs TRGV4 and TRGJ1 or TRGJ2. The clonotype originates from a boy in the first two years of life who had congenital heart surgery. Sequenced sample: Vdelta1+ gamma-delta thymocytes from the thymus. The sample's subset: FACS-sorted CD3+ TCRalphabeta- TCRVdelta1+ TCRVdelta2- thymocytes. CDR3: CATWDPRRLLEKLF. CDR3 nucleotide sequence: TGTGCCACCTGGGATCCCCGGAGATTATTAGAGAAACTCTTT.